These 5 T cell receptor beta chains originate from one sample sequenced in a study of control samples from healthy donors and cancer patients. The method was immunoSEQ multiplex PCR; TCRdb's version includes in-frame clones alone and lacks a portion of them. Altogether roughly 450,000 clones are present, about 93% being singletons, with the ten largest covering around 6.4%. The material sequenced was PBMCs. The receptors were gathered from a man aged 40-49 years with head and neck cancer.

The rearrangement links TRBV7-3 to TRBJ2-5; D unresolved. Trimming removed 1 base at V and 1 base at J, with 4 bases between. The CDR3 runs to 13 residues. Germline loops: CDR1 SGHTA, CDR2 FQGTGA. CDR3: CASSLKIQETQYF. The CDR3 DNA reads as TGTGCCAGCAGCTTAAAGATCCAAGAGACCCAGTACTTC. The full variable domain, its missing parts supplied by reference TRBV7-3 and TRBJ2-5, is GAGVSQTPSNKVTEKGKYVELRCDPISGHTALYWYRQSLGQGPEFLIYFQGTGAADDSGLPNDRFFAVRPEGSVSTLKIQRTERGDSAVYLCASSLKIQETQYFGPGTRLLVL.

CDR3 sequence reads: CASRGGIMNTEAFF. The CDR3 coding sequence is TGTGCCAGCAGGGGTGGGATCATGAACACTGAAGCTTTCTTT. The V call is TRBV25-1, the J call TRBJ1-1, with D uncertain. The CDR3 is 14 amino acids. Per germline, CDR1 MGHDK and CDR2 SYGVNS. V shed 6 bases and J shed 0 bases, with 11 bases lying between them.

The chain recombines TRBV18 with TRBJ1-1; no clear D. Per the germline V gene, CDR1 is KGHSH and CDR2 is LQKENI. V was cut by 2 bases and J by 6 bases, with 10 bases left in between. The CDR3 has 13 amino acids. CDR3 protein: CASSPIRDSEAFF. The CDR3 DNA is TGTGCCAGCTCACCAATCCGTGACTCTGAAGCTTTCTTT.

The chain links TRBV28 to TRBJ1-5; 7 nucleotides line up with TRBD1. Per germline, CDR1 MDHEN and CDR2 SYDVKM. The CDR3 has 15 amino acids. The trim removed 5 bases at V and 6 bases at J, leaving 10 bases unmatched. The CDR3 nucleotides are TGTGCCAGCAGTCCAACCACAGGGGTCCTTCAGCCCCAGCATTTT. This codes for CASSPTTGVLQPQHF.

The rearrangement uses TRBV5-4 and TRBJ2-2; 7 bases are shared with TRBD2. The germline V gene encodes CDR1 SGHNT and CDR2 YYREEE (reference sequence). V shed 9 bases and J 0 bases; nucleotides not matched to a gene: 14. The CDR3 consists of 17 residues. Here the CDR3 DNA reads TGTGCCACCCCAGGCCCCGCGGGAGCAGCGAACACCGGGGAGCTGTTTTTT. It translates to CATPGPAGAANTGELFF. Looking up the rest from reference TRBV5-4 and TRBJ2-2 gives the full variable domain: ETGVTQSPTHLIKTRGQQVTLRCSSQSGHNTVSWYQQALGQGPQFIFQYYREEENGRGNFPPRFSGLQFPNYSSELNVNALELDDSALYLCATPGPAGAANTGELFFGEGSRLTVL.